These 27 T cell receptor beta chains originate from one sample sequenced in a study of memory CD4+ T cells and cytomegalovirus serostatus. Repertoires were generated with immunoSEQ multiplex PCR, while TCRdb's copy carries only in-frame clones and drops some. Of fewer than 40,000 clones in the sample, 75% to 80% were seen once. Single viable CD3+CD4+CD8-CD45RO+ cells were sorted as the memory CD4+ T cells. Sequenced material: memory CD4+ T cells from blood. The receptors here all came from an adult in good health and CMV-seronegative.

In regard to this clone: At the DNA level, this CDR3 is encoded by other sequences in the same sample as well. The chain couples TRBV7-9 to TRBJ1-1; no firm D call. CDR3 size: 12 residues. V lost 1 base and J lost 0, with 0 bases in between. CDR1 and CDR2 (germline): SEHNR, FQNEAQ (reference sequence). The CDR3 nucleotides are TGTGCCAGCAGCTTAGTGAACACTGAAGCTTTCTTT. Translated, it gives CASSLVNTEAFF.

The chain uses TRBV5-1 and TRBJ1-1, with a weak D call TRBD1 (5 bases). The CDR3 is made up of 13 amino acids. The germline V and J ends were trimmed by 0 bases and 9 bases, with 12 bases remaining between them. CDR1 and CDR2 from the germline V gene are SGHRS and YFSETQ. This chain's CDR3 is CASSLGGNTQAFF. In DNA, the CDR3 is TGCGCCAGCAGCTTGGGGGGGAACACGCAAGCTTTCTTT.

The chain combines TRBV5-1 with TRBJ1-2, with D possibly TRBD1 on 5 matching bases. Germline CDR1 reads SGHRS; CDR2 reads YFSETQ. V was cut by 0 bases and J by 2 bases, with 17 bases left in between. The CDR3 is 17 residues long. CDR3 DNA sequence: TGCGCCAGCAGCTTGGAGTGGCCAGGGAGCCGAAACTATGGCTACACCTTC. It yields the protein CASSLEWPGSRNYGYTF.

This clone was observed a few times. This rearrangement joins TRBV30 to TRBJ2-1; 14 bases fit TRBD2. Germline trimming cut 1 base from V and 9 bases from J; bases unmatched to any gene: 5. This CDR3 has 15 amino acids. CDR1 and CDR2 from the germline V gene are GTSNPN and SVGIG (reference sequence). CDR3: CAWSGGTSGGGEQFF. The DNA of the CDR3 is TGTGCCTGGAGTGGAGGGACTAGCGGGGGTGGTGAGCAGTTCTTC.

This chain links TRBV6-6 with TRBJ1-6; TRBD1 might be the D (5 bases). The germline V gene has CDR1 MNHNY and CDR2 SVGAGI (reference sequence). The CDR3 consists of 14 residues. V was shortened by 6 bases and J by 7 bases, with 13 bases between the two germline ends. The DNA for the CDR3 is TGTGCCAGCAGGGGGGGACGGCTGAATTCACCCCTCCACTTT. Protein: CASRGGRLNSPLHF.

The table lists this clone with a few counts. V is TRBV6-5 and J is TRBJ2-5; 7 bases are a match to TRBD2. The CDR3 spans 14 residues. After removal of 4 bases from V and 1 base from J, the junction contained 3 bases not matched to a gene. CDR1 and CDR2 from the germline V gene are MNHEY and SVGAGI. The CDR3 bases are TGTGCCAGCAGTTCGGGCGGGGGCCAAGAGACCCAGTACTTC. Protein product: CASSSGGGQETQYF.

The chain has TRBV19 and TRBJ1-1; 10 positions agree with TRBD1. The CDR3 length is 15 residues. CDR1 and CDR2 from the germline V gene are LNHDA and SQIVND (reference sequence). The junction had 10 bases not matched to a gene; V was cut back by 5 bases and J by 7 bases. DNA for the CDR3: TGTGCCAGTAGTGTCAGACAGGGGGCAGGGGGTGAAGCTTTCTTT. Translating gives CASSVRQGAGGEAFF.

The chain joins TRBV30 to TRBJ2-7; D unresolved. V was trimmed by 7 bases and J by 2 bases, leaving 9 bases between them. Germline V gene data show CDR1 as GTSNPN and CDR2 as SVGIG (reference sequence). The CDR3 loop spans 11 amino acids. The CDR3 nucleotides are TGTGCCTTAACTTCCCCCTACGAGCAGTACTTC. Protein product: CALTSPYEQYF.

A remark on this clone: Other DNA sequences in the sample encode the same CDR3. CDR3 nucleotides: TGCGCCAGCAGCTTGGCTCAGGGGAACACTGAAGCTTTCTTT. It encodes CASSLAQGNTEAFF. The V gene is TRBV5-1, the J gene TRBJ1-1; tentative D call: TRBD1 (5 bases). This CDR3 spans 14 amino acids. The germline V gene has CDR1 SGHRS and CDR2 YFSETQ. The V and J ends lost 0 bases and 1 base respectively, with 7 bases between them.

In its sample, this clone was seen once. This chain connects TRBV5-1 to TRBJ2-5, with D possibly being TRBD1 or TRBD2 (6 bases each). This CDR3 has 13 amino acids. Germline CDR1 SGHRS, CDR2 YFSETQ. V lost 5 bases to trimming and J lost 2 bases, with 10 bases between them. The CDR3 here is CASSGGTQETQYF. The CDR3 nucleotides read TGCGCCAGCAGTGGGGGGACACAAGAGACCCAGTACTTC.

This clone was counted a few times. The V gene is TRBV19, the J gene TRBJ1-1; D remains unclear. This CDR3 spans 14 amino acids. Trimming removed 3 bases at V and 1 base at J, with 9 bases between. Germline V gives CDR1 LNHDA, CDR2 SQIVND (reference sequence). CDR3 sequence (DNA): TGTGCCAGTAGTATGGGTACACCGAACACTGAAGCTTTCTTT. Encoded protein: CASSMGTPNTEAFF.

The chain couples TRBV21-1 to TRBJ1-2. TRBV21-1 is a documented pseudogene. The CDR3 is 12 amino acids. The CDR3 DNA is TGTGCCAGCAGCACCTTGGGAGGTGGCTACACCTTC. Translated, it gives CASSTLGGGYTF.

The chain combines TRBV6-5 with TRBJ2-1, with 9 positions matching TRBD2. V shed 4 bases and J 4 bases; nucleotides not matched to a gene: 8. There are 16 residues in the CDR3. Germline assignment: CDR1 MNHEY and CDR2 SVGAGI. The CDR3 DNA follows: TGTGCCAGCAGTTCCGATCGGCTAGCGGGGTACAATGAGCAGTTCTTC. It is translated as CASSSDRLAGYNEQFF.

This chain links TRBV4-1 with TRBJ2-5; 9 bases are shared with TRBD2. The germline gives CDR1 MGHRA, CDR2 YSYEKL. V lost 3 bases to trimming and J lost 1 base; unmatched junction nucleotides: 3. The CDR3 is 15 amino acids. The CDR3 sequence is CASSHLAGTQETQYF. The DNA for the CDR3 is TGCGCCAGCAGCCACCTAGCGGGGACCCAAGAGACCCAGTACTTC.

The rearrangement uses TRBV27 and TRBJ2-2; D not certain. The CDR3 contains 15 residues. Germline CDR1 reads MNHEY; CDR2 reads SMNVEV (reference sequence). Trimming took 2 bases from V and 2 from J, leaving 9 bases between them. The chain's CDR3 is CASSLGYLNTGELFF. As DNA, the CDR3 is TGTGCCAGCAGTTTAGGGTACCTAAACACCGGGGAGCTGTTTTTT.

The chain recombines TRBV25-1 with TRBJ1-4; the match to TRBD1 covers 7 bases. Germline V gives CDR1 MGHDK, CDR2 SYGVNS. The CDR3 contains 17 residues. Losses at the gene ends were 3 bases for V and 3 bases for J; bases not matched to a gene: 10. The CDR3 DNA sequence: TGTGCCAGCAGTGACCGATTCAGGGGGAGCGCTAATGAAAAACTGTTTTTT. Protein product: CASSDRFRGSANEKLFF. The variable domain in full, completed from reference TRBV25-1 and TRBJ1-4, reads EADIYQTPRYLVIGTGKKITLECSQTMGHDKMYWYQQDPGMELHLIHYSYGVNSTEKGDLSSESTVSRIRTEHFPLTLESARPSHTSQYLCASSDRFRGSANEKLFFGSGTQLSVL.

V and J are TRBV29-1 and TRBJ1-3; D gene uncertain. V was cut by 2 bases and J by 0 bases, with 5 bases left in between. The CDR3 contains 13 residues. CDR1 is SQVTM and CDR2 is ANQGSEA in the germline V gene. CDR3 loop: CSVERNSGNTIYF. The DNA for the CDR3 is TGCAGCGTTGAAAGGAACTCTGGAAACACCATATATTTT.

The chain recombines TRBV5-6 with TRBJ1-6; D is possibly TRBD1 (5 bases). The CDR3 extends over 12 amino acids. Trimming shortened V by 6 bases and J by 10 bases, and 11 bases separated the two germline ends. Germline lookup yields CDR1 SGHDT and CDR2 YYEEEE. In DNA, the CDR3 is TGTGCCAGCACCCAGGGCAAATCACCCCTCCACTTT. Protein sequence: CASTQGKSPLHF. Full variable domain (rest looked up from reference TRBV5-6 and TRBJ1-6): DAGVTQSPTHLIKTRGQQVTLRCSPKSGHDTVSWYQQALGQGPQFIFQYYEEEERQRGNFPDRFSGHQFPNYSSELNVNALLLGDSALYLCASTQGKSPLHFGNGTRLTVT.

The CDR3 loop is CASSVEGPGYTF. DNA for the CDR3: TGTGCCAGCAGTGTGGAGGGGCCAGGCTACACCTTC. J is TRBJ1-2 and V is TRBV2; possibly TRBD1 for D (5 bases). Germline CDR1 SNHLY, CDR2 FYNNEI. This CDR3 spans 12 amino acids. The V end lost 4 bases, the J end lost 8 bases, and 11 bases lay between the germline ends.

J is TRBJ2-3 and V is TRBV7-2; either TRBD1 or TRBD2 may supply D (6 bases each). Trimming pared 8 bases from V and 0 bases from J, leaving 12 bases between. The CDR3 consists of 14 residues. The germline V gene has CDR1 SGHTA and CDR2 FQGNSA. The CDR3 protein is CASVGGLSTDTQYF. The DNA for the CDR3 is TGTGCCAGCGTGGGGGGCTTAAGCACAGATACGCAGTATTTT.

The DNA for the CDR3 is TGTGCCAGCAGGCACAGTCGGAACACTGAAGCTTTCTTT. Residues: CASRHSRNTEAFF. V and J are TRBV11-3 and TRBJ1-1; no definite D call. V was clipped by 6 bases and J by 1 base, with 9 bases between them. This CDR3 region has 13 residues. Germline assignment: CDR1 SGHNT and CDR2 YENEEA.

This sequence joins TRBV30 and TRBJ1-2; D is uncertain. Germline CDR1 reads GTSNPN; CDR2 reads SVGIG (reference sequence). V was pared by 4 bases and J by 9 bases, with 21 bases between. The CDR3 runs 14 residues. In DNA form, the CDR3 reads TGTGCCTGGACCCACAAGGGTCTAACTATTCGCTACACCTTC. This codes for CAWTHKGLTIRYTF.

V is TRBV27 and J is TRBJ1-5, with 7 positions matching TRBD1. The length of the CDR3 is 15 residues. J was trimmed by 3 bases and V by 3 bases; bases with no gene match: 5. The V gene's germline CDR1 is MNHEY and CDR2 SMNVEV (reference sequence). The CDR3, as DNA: TGTGCCAGCAGTTTTAGACAGGGATTCAATCAGCCCCAGCATTTT. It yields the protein CASSFRQGFNQPQHF.

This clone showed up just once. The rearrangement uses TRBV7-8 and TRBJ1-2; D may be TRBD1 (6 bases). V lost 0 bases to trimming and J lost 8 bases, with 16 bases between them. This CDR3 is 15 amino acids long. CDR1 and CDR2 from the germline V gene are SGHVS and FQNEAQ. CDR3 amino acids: CASSLAMAGERGYTF. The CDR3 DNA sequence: TGTGCCAGCAGCTTAGCCATGGCAGGGGAAAGGGGCTACACCTTC.

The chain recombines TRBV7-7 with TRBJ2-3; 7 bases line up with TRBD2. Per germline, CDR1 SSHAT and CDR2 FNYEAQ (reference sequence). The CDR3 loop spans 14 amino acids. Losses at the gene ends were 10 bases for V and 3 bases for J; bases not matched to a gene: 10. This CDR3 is CATSSLATTDTQYF. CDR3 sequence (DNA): TGTGCCACCTCATCACTAGCGACTACAGATACGCAGTATTTT.

This chain's CDR3 is CASSSRGSGLLLAKNIQYF. In DNA, the CDR3 is TGTGCCAGCAGCTCCCGGGGCAGTGGACTACTCCTGGCCAAAAACATTCAGTACTTC. The chain couples TRBV7-9 to TRBJ2-4; D is possibly TRBD2 (6 bases). V was clipped by 4 bases and J by 1 base, with 23 bases between them. The CDR3 consists of 19 residues. The germline CDR1 and CDR2 sequences are SEHNR and FQNEAQ (reference sequence).

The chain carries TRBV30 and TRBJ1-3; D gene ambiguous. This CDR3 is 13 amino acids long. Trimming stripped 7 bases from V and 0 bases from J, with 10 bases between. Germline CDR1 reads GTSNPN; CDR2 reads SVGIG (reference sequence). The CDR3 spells CASDLRSGNTIYF. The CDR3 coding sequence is TGTGCCTCGGACCTACGCTCTGGAAACACCATATATTTT.